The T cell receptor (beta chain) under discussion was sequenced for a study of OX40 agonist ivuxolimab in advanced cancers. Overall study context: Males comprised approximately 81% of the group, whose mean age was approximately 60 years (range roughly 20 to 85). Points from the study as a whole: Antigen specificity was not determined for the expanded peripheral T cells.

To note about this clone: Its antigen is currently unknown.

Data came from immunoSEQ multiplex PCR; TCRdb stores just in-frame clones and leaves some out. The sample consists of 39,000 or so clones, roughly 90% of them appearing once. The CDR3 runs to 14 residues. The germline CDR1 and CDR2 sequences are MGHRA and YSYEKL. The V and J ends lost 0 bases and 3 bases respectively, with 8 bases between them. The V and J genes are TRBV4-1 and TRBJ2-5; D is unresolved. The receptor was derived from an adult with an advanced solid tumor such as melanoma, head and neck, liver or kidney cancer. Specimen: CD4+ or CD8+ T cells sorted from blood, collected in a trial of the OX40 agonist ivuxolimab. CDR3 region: CASSQDPLKETQYF. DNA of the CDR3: TGCGCCAGCAGCCAAGATCCCCTAAAAGAGACCCAGTACTTC.